A selection of T cell receptor beta chains follows, all from one sample in a study of T cell responses to AZD1222 COVID-19 vaccine. The protocol was immunoSEQ multiplex PCR, while the TCRdb copy is restricted to in-frame clones and leaves out a portion. The table has 150,000 to 200,000 clones, approximately 94% seen once. This sample comprised peripheral blood, obtained on day 0 of AZD1222 vaccination. These receptors all stem from an adult in good health. Both conserved end residues are part of each CDR3. Each record gives: J gene, D gene, clone size, V gene, CDR3 DNA, CDR3 protein. D genes are given only for firm matches. The size field is filled for only some rows; it gives once, few, many or a size class.

TRBJ1-2 | TRBD1 | NA | TRBV30 | TGTGCCGGAACAGGGGGCGGGGATGGCTACACCTTC | CAGTGGGDGYTF
TRBJ2-7 | TRBD1 | NA | TRBV5-1 | TGCGCCAGCAGCGCGGTGGGGACAGGGGTAACCTACGAGCAGTACTTC | CASSAVGTGVTYEQYF
TRBJ2-7 | NA | NA | TRBV28 | TGTGCCAGCAGTTCCCATTCCGGGGGTTACTACGAGCAGTACTTC | CASSSHSGGYYEQYF
TRBJ2-7 | NA | NA | TRBV7-2 | TGTGCCAGCAGCGGCCCGAGGGCCTTCCTGAGGGACGAGCAGTACTTC | CASSGPRAFLRDEQYF
TRBJ1-1 | TRBD1 | NA | TRBV7-3 | TGTGCCAGCAAGCCGACAGGGGCTACTTCTGAAGCTTTCTTT | CASKPTGATSEAFF
TRBJ2-1 | NA | once | TRBV6-6 | TGTGCCAGCAGACCGGGAACGGGACTTCTGAGGGGGGAGCAGTTCTTC | CASRPGTGLLRGEQFF
TRBJ2-7 | NA | NA | TRBV4-3 | TGCGCCAGCAGCCAGACCACAGGGAACTACGAGCAGTACTTC | CASSQTTGNYEQYF
TRBJ2-1 | NA | NA | TRBV5-6 | TGTGCCAGCAGCTTCCTAGGGCAGTTCGATGAGCAGTTCTTC | CASSFLGQFDEQFF
TRBJ2-2 | NA | NA | TRBV29-1 | TGCAGCGCTGCCTGGAGCACTTACACCGGGGAGCTGTTTTTT | CSAAWSTYTGELFF
TRBJ1-2 | NA | NA | TRBV5-4 | TGTGCCAGCAGCTCCCTTCAAATATTAGCAGACGGCTATGGCTACACCTTC | CASSSLQILADGYGYTF
TRBJ2-7 | NA | NA | TRBV5-1 | TGCGCCAGCAGATTAGGACCCACGGACCACGAGCAGTACTTC | CASRLGPTDHEQYF